A selection of T cell receptor beta chains follows, all from one sample in a study of blood T cells in healthy people across ages. TCRdb analysed the 5' RACE reads with MiXCR anew, one entry per CDR3 protein. The sample lists 800,000 to 950,000 distinct CDR3 sequences, about 34% occurring once. The sequenced sample was blood. The receptor source for this set is a young man in good health. The CDR3 runs from the conserved cysteine through the conserved F or W. Fields, in order: D gene, clone size, J gene, V gene, CDR3 protein, CDR3 DNA. D genes are given only for firm matches. The listing skips clone size in some rows; elsewhere it reads once, few, many or a size class.

NA | NA | TRBJ2-2 | TRBV6-2/TRBV6-3 | CASATSDKGYTGELFF | TGTGCCAGCGCGACTTCCGACAAGGGCTACACCGGGGAGCTGTTTTTT
TRBD1 | NA | TRBJ1-5 | TRBV7-8 | CASSLGQVGQPQHF | TGTGCCAGCAGCTTGGGACAGGTGGGTCAGCCCCAGCATTTT
NA | few | TRBJ1-4 | TRBV25-1 | CASSTLLATNEKLFF | TGTGCCAGCAGTACTCTCCTTGCAACTAATGAAAAACTGTTTTTT
TRBD1 | NA | TRBJ1-1 | TRBV20-1 | CSAMPGGPKWVTEAFF | TGCAGTGCTATGCCAGGGGGCCCTAAATGGGTCACTGAAGCTTTCTTT
NA | NA | TRBJ1-3 | TRBV18 | CASSPAGGTGNTIYF | TGTGCCAGCTCACCCGCAGGCGGCACTGGAAACACCATATATTTT
TRBD1 | NA | TRBJ2-1 | TRBV25-1 | CASSEGQGARGRSYNEQFF | TGTGCCAGCAGTGAGGGACAGGGGGCTCGGGGGCGCTCCTACAATGAGCAGTTCTTC
NA | NA | TRBJ1-5 | TRBV29-1 | CSVGQSNQPQHF | TGCAGCGTAGGACAGAGCAATCAGCCCCAGCATTTT
NA | many | TRBJ2-1 | TRBV4-3 | CASSRQQQGDYNEQFF | TGCGCCAGCAGCCGGCAACAACAAGGAGACTACAATGAGCAGTTCTTC
TRBD2 | NA | TRBJ2-3 | TRBV7-2 | CASSLVASGGANTQYF | TGTGCCAGCAGCTTAGTGGCTAGCGGGGGGGCCAATACGCAGTATTTT
NA | NA | TRBJ1-1 | TRBV12-3/TRBV12-4 | CASSPKGVGAFF | TGTGCCAGCAGTCCAAAGGGGGTGGGGGCTTTCTTT
NA | NA | TRBJ2-7 | TRBV5-1 | CASSITYNEQYF | TGCGCCAGCAGTATCACCTACAATGAGCAGTACTTC
NA | NA | TRBJ2-7 | TRBV7-2 | CASSRARELSYEQYF | TGTGCCAGCAGCCGAGCAAGGGAATTGTCCTACGAGCAGTACTTC
NA | few | TRBJ1-1 | TRBV9 | CASRGKGYKAFF | TGTGCCAGCAGAGGCAAGGGTTATAAAGCTTTCTTT
NA | NA | TRBJ1-1 | TRBV10-3 | CAISETQIGAFF | TGTGCCATCAGTGAGACCCAGATAGGAGCTTTCTTT
NA | many | TRBJ2-3 | TRBV5-1 | CASSLSGRTSTDTQYF | TGCGCCAGCAGCTTAAGCGGCAGGACAAGCACAGATACGCAGTATTTT
TRBD1 | few | TRBJ1-2 | TRBV29-1 | CSVAGQEYGYTF | TGCAGCGTTGCTGGACAGGAGTATGGCTACACCTTC
NA | NA | TRBJ2-2 | TRBV3-1 | CAAGTGVNTGELFF | TGTGCCGCGGGGACCGGAGTTAACACCGGGGAGCTGTTTTTT
NA | few | TRBJ1-1 | TRBV7-9 | CASSPRGGSNTEAFF | TGTGCCAGCAGCCCCCGGGGGGGCTCGAACACTGAAGCTTTCTTT
TRBD1 | NA | TRBJ1-1 | TRBV12-3/TRBV12-4 | CASSLMGQGTEAFF | TGTGCCAGCAGTTTAATGGGACAGGGAACTGAGGCTTTCTTT
TRBD1 | NA | TRBJ1-2 | TRBV6-6 | CASSWVAGGDGGYGYTF | TGTGCCAGCAGTTGGGTGGCAGGGGGAGATGGAGGGTATGGCTACACCTTC
NA | NA | TRBJ1-4 | TRBV6-1 | CASLDRPNEKLFF | TGTGCCAGCCTCGACAGGCCTAATGAAAAACTGTTTTTT
NA | few | TRBJ1-5 | TRBV10-3 | CAISRQENQPQHF | TGTGCCATCAGTCGACAGGAGAATCAGCCCCAGCATTTT
NA | few | TRBJ2-3 | TRBV2 | CASSGGVSTDTQYF | TGTGCCAGCAGTGGGGGGGTAAGCACAGATACGCAGTATTTT
NA | many | TRBJ2-1 | TRBV20-1 | CSASHWGENEQFF | TGCAGTGCCTCACATTGGGGGGAAAATGAGCAGTTCTTC
NA | NA | TRBJ1-2 | TRBV7-2 | CASSLIRLNYGYTF | TGTGCCAGCAGCTTAATCCGCCTTAACTATGGCTACACCTTC
NA | NA | TRBJ1-4 | TRBV7-2 | CASSLSDEKLFF | TGTGCCAGCAGCTTATCGGATGAAAAACTGTTTTTT
NA | NA | TRBJ2-5 | TRBV10-3 | CAISESRDAETQYF | TGTGCCATCAGTGAGTCGAGGGACGCGGAGACCCAGTACTTC
TRBD1 | NA | TRBJ1-1 | TRBV20-1 | CSAGDRIRTEAFF | TGCAGTGCAGGGGACAGAATAAGGACTGAAGCTTTCTTT
NA | NA | TRBJ1-1 | TRBV20-1 | CSASPEYEAFF | TGCAGTGCTAGTCCCGAATATGAAGCTTTCTTT
NA | NA | TRBJ1-4 | TRBV4-1 | CASSQGYSANEKLFF | TGCGCCAGCAGCCAGGGATATTCGGCTAATGAAAAACTGTTTTTT
TRBD1 | NA | TRBJ2-5 | TRBV20-1 | CSAPRQGGQETQYF | TGCAGTGCCCCACGACAGGGGGGTCAAGAGACCCAGTACTTC
NA | many | TRBJ2-5 | TRBV5-1 | CASSLGFGRGVETQYF | TGCGCCAGCAGCTTGGGGTTCGGACGAGGAGTAGAGACCCAGTACTTC
TRBD2 | many | TRBJ2-3 | TRBV12-3/TRBV12-4 | CASRHSGVTDTQYF | TGTGCCAGCAGGCATAGCGGGGTCACAGATACGCAGTATTTT
TRBD1 | few | TRBJ1-2 | TRBV29-1 | CSVEWQTGRGYTF | TGCAGCGTTGAATGGCAGACAGGGCGCGGCTACACCTTC
NA | NA | TRBJ1-5 | TRBV7-2 | CASSVTLNQPQHF | TGTGCCAGCAGTGTTACCCTCAATCAGCCCCAGCATTTT
TRBD1 | few | TRBJ2-7 | TRBV20-1 | CSARRGQGYNEQYF | TGCAGTGCTAGAAGGGGACAGGGGTACAATGAGCAGTACTTC
TRBD2 | NA | TRBJ2-5 | TRBV28 | CASSPSGGLAGYF | TGTGCCAGCAGTCCTTCAGGGGGACTAGCAGGGTACTTC
NA | NA | TRBJ1-4 | TRBV12-3/TRBV12-4 | CASSANGGRDEKLFF | TGTGCTAGCAGTGCAAATGGGGGGCGCGATGAAAAACTGTTTTTT
NA | NA | TRBJ2-1 | TRBV7-9 | CASSARGGEQFF | TGTGCCAGCAGCGCAAGGGGGGGTGAGCAGTTCTTC
NA | many | TRBJ2-5 | TRBV5-6 | CASSLVAGHQETQYF | TGTGCCAGCAGCTTGGTCGCAGGGCATCAAGAGACCCAGTACTTC
NA | NA | TRBJ2-1 | TRBV10-3 | CAISEWGHEQFF | TGTGCCATCAGTGAGTGGGGGCATGAGCAGTTCTTC
TRBD1 | few | TRBJ1-5 | TRBV7-2 | CASSVGGQRPQHF | TGTGCCAGCAGCGTAGGGGGCCAAAGGCCCCAGCATTTT
TRBD1 | many | TRBJ2-4 | TRBV7-9 | CASSLGRQGLNIQYF | TGTGCCAGCAGCTTAGGTCGACAGGGATTGAACATTCAGTACTTC
NA | few | TRBJ2-3 | TRBV29-1 | CSVEVGSRAPSTDTQYF | TGCAGCGTTGAAGTGGGGTCCAGGGCTCCTAGCACAGATACGCAGTATTTT
TRBD2 | few | TRBJ2-5 | TRBV7-2 | CASSLATFGLPGLAAQETQYF | TGTGCCAGCAGCTTAGCGACATTCGGATTACCGGGACTAGCGGCCCAAGAGACCCAGTACTTC
TRBD2 | NA | TRBJ2-3 | TRBV2 | CASSLQLAGLTDTQYF | TGTGCCAGCAGTCTACAACTAGCGGGACTTACAGATACGCAGTATTTT
TRBD2 | NA | TRBJ2-5 | TRBV20-1 | CSAREFRAGGNEQYF | TGCAGTGCTAGAGAATTTAGAGCGGGGGGGAATGAGCAGTACTTC
TRBD1 | NA | TRBJ1-2 | TRBV2 | CATGTGFREYGNTF | TGTGCCACCGGGACAGGGTTTCGGGAGTATGGCAACACCTTC
TRBD1 | many | TRBJ1-2 | TRBV29-1 | CSVEWPDRVYGYTF | TGCAGCGTTGAGTGGCCGGACAGGGTCTATGGCTACACCTTC
NA | few | TRBJ2-3 | TRBV9 | CASSVATNTDTQYF | TGTGCCAGCAGCGTAGCGACCAATACAGATACGCAGTATTTT
NA | many | TRBJ2-3 | TRBV7-2 | CASSPWPSSTDTQYF | TGTGCCAGCAGCCCATGGCCCTCTAGCACAGATACGCAGTATTTT
TRBD2 | NA | TRBJ2-7 | TRBV12-3/TRBV12-4 | CASSPERGAAYEQYF | TGTGCCAGCAGCCCCGAGCGGGGGGCTGCCTACGAGCAGTACTTC
NA | NA | TRBJ2-3 | TRBV12-3/TRBV12-4 | CASRTHSTDTQYF | TGTGCCAGCAGGACCCATAGCACAGATACGCAGTATTTT
NA | few | TRBJ1-1 | TRBV27 | CASSLSPQGNTEAFF | TGTGCCAGCAGTTTATCACCCCAGGGGAACACTGAAGCTTTCTTT
TRBD1 | NA | TRBJ2-3 | TRBV12-3/TRBV12-4 | CASSPSVGQGESTDTQYF | TGTGCCAGCAGTCCCTCCGTAGGACAGGGGGAAAGCACAGATACGCAGTATTTT
NA | many | TRBJ1-2 | TRBV9 | CASSVSTDGQNYGYTF | TGTGCCAGCAGCGTAAGTACGGACGGACAGAACTATGGCTACACCTTC
NA | many | TRBJ2-3 | TRBV7-2 | CASSPPLSTDTQYF | TGTGCCAGCAGCCCACCCCTTAGCACAGATACGCAGTATTTT